These T cell receptor beta chains were read from a single sample in a study of CD8+ T cells in alopecia areata. The repertoire was sequenced with immunoSEQ multiplex PCR; TCRdb's copy has only in-frame clones and lacks some. This table holds approximately 180,000 clones, less than 70% found once. The specimen was CD4+ T cells sorted from blood, collected around week 50, from a patient treated with tofacitinib. These receptors came from a human donor with alopecia areata. Both conserved end residues are part of each CDR3. A D gene is named only where the DNA matches it firmly. Size is omitted from some rows. Given values are once, few, many or a class for expanded clones.

V	J	D	size	DNA	CDR3
TRBV5-6	TRBJ1-2	TRBD1	.	TGTGCCAGCAGCTTCTCCAGGGGGACGGTGCGCTACACCTTC	CASSFSRGTVRYTF
TRBV30	TRBJ1-2	.	.	TGTGCCTGTGGTCGAGGACTTAACTATGGCTACACCTTC	CACGRGLNYGYTF
TRBV5-1	TRBJ1-2	TRBD1	.	TGCGCCAGCAGCTCAACAGGGGCCTATGGCTACACCTTC	CASSSTGAYGYTF
TRBV29-1	TRBJ2-3	.	.	TGCAGCGTTGTTGGAGTCACCGATACGCAGTATTTT	CSVVGVTDTQYF
TRBV5-1	TRBJ1-6	.	.	TGCGCCAGCAGCTTGCGAGGAGACACCAATTCACCCCTCCACTTT	CASSLRGDTNSPLHF
TRBV2	TRBJ2-4	.	.	TGTGCCAGCGAGGGACTGAACATTCAGTACTTC	CASEGLNIQYF
TRBV2	TRBJ2-2	TRBD1	.	TGTGCCAAAGGGGGACAGGGCTACACCGGGGAGCTGTTTTTT	CAKGGQGYTGELFF
TRBV4-3	TRBJ2-2	.	.	TGCGCCAGCAGCCAAGTTCTAGCGGGACAGGGGACAACCGGGGAGCTGTTTTTT	CASSQVLAGQGTTGELFF
TRBV4-3	TRBJ1-6	TRBD1	once	TGCGCCAGCAGACTCGACAGGGGAGGATATTCACCCCTCCACTTT	CASRLDRGGYSPLHF
TRBV5-1	TRBJ1-2	.	.	TGCGCCAGCAGCGACCTCGGAGATGGCTACACCTTC	CASSDLGDGYTF
TRBV5-6	TRBJ2-1	TRBD1	.	TGTGCCAGCCTGGTTATGACAGGGACCTACAATGAGCAGTTCTTC	CASLVMTGTYNEQFF
TRBV30	TRBJ1-4	.	.	TGTGCCTGGAGTGCCCCGGGACACCCTGGCGGTGAAAAACTGTTTTTT	CAWSAPGHPGGEKLFF
TRBV7-2	TRBJ2-3	.	.	TGTGCCAGCAGCTTAGCTTCGCGGACAGATACGCAGTATTTT	CASSLASRTDTQYF
TRBV7-2	TRBJ2-3	.	few	TGTGCCAGCAGCTTTCAGGGGACAGATACGCAGTATTTT	CASSFQGTDTQYF
TRBV30	TRBJ1-5	TRBD1	.	TGTGCCTGGTCCAGAGGACAGGGGGATCAGCCCCAGCATTTT	CAWSRGQGDQPQHF
TRBV7-9	TRBJ1-6	TRBD1	.	TGTGCCAGCAGCATGGGACAGGGGGCCGCACCCCTCCACTTT	CASSMGQGAAPLHF
TRBV30	TRBJ1-1	.	.	TGTGCCTGGAGTGTGGGACGCCAGAACACTGAAGCTTTCTTT	CAWSVGRQNTEAFF
TRBV7-9	TRBJ2-3	.	.	TGTGCCAGCAGCGATTTAGCGAGCACAGATACGCAGTATTTT	CASSDLASTDTQYF
TRBV29-1	TRBJ2-1	.	.	TGCAGCGTTGAAGGACGGGACGTCGGCTCCTACAATGAGCAGTTCTTC	CSVEGRDVGSYNEQFF
TRBV6-4	TRBJ2-2	TRBD1	.	TGTGCCAGCAGTGACAACCTAGGGACAGGTCGCGGGGAGCTGTTTTTT	CASSDNLGTGRGELFF
TRBV7-8	TRBJ2-2	.	.	TGTGCCAGCAGCTTAAAGCAGGGTGCAACCGGGGAGCTGTTTTTT	CASSLKQGATGELFF
TRBV9	TRBJ2-5	TRBD1	.	TGTGCCAGCAGCGTTGTATCGGGACAGGGTGTAGAGACCCAGTACTTC	CASSVVSGQGVETQYF
TRBV29-1	TRBJ1-1	TRBD1	.	TGCAGCGTTGAATTGGCGACAGGGACAGCTTTCTTT	CSVELATGTAFF
TRBV30	TRBJ1-4	.	.	TGTGCCTGGACCGTATCAGGGAATAATGAAAAACTGTTTTTT	CAWTVSGNNEKLFF
TRBV29-1	TRBJ2-3	.	few	TGCAGCGTTCTACATGGGACACCCACAGATACGCAGTATTTT	CSVLHGTPTDTQYF
TRBV11-2	TRBJ2-3	TRBD1	.	TGTGCCAGCAGGACACTACCGGGGACAGACACAGATACGCAGTATTTT	CASRTLPGTDTDTQYF